This entry concerns a single T cell receptor beta chain. The antigen remains undetermined. The sort gate was single viable CD3+CD4+CD8-CD45RO+ cells for memory CD4+ T cells. These data belong to a study of memory CD4+ T cells and cytomegalovirus serostatus. Study background: This sample comes from healthy Belgian adults, about 10 CMV seropositive, under 25 seronegative.

This CDR3 has 16 residues. Broader study findings: A US-trained random forest predicted CMV serostatus with median AUC approximately 0.9.

Assay: immunoSEQ multiplex PCR; the TCRdb copy retains only in-frame clones and omits some. The table includes tens of thousands of clones, 75% to 85% detected once. J is TRBJ2-7 and V is TRBV21-1; TRBD2, the D gene given by the table, was not confirmed from the DNA. TRBV21-1 is a known pseudogene. The receptor comes from an adult in good health and CMV-seronegative. Sequencing was done on a sample of memory CD4+ T cells from blood. This chain's CDR3 is CASSKDYRGRSYEQYF. The CDR3 nucleotides are TGTGCCAGCAGCAAAGATTATAGAGGCAGATCCTACGAGCAGTACTTC.